The rows below give T cell receptor beta chains drawn from one sample of a study of blood T cell repertoires in COVID-19. Profiling relied on immunoSEQ multiplex PCR, and the TCRdb table lists in-frame clones only, not all of them. The data show about 220,000 clones, around 84% seen once. The specimen sequenced was peripheral blood. The receptors stem from a human donor in a cohort sampled during active COVID-19. Each CDR3 is given without its conserved first and last residue.

V gene,CDR3 length,J gene,CDR3 protein
TRBV27,13,TRBJ2-7,ASSFLLATSYEQY
TRBV6-2/TRBV6-3,15,TRBJ2-7,ASSYSWRAGATYEQY
TRBV3-1/TRBV3-2,13,TRBJ2-1,ASSQDRGTGLEQF
TRBV5-4,13,TRBJ2-5,ASSRGPGGGETQY
TRBV14,13,TRBJ1-2,ASSQRTAMYYGYT
TRBV19,13,TRBJ1-6,ASSIQGGDGSPLH
TRBV11-2,14,TRBJ1-6,ASSFRGGEMYSPLH
TRBV7-9,12,TRBJ2-1,ASHMGGEDNEQF
TRBV18,14,TRBJ2-3,ASSRDAGGSTDTQY
TRBV19,11,TRBJ2-1,ASTPFGGNEQF
TRBV18,10,TRBJ2-7,ASSWDRDEQY
TRBV5-4,14,TRBJ2-2,ASSSRTSGDFGELF
TRBV28,10,TRBJ1-4,ASGQWNEKLF
TRBV5-1,15,TRBJ2-2,ASSFLPGGQNTGELF
TRBV5-6,14,TRBJ2-1,ASSDQTGEDNNEQF
TRBV2,13,TRBJ1-5,ASRGDRVIDQPQH
TRBV7-2,12,TRBJ2-7,ASSLGWQIYEQY
TRBV6-5,11,TRBJ1-1,ASAGGRGTEAF
TRBV10-3,13,TRBJ1-6,AISESGGVGSPLH
TRBV7-2,12,TRBJ2-5,ASQPGSIQETQY
TRBV10-3,12,TRBJ2-2,AISGTKGTGELF
TRBV3-1/TRBV3-2,13,TRBJ1-4,ASSQVGTSHEKLF
TRBV7-9,13,TRBJ2-2,ASTKDRGITGELF
TRBV11-3,12,TRBJ1-1,ASSSGLMNTEAF
TRBV6-2/TRBV6-3,13,TRBJ1-4,ASSPRRGGGEKLF
TRBV10-3,17,TRBJ2-4,AISESSGGLAGSKNIQY
TRBV5-1,12,TRBJ1-5,ASSRGNPRQPQH
TRBV7-2,13,TRBJ1-4,ASSPSGRVGEKLF
TRBV11-3,14,TRBJ2-1,ASSPGGAGEDHEQF
TRBV6-4,13,TRBJ1-2,ASSDGTLDTGGYT
TRBV7-9,15,TRBJ2-1,ASSSPLRPSSYNEQF
TRBV4-3,12,TRBJ1-2,ASSQGTGPYGYT
TRBV18,14,TRBJ2-7,ASSPLGGTTTYEQY
TRBV19,15,TRBJ1-4,ASSTKDRGVANEKLF
TRBV4-3,11,TRBJ1-4,ASSRRSNEKLF
TRBV7-8,14,TRBJ1-4,ASSLPRRTENEKLF
TRBV18,13,TRBJ1-5,ASSPLGGDGQPQH
TRBV5-1,14,TRBJ2-3,ASSLNSAGSTDTQY
TRBV23-1,15,TRBJ1-4,ASSQSQWDRRGGKLF
TRBV2,13,TRBJ1-5,ASSAIGTGRKPQH
TRBV4-1,9,TRBJ1-1,ASGGGTEAF
TRBV5-1,18,TRBJ2-1,ASSLASGTSGRGDYNEQF
TRBV15,14,TRBJ2-5,ATKGPRTGVQETQY
TRBV4-3,12,TRBJ1-6,ASSQGARGSPLH
TRBV6-6,13,TRBJ2-3,ASSYDRISTDTQY
TRBV5-1,15,TRBJ2-7,ASSPRDGTSETYEQY
TRBV5-6,12,TRBJ1-5,ASSLGGIARPQH
TRBV5-6,14,TRBJ1-6,ASSGTGSSYNSPLH
TRBV28,12,TRBJ2-3,ASRRETITDTQY
TRBV9,14,TRBJ2-5,ASSRGASGKGETQY